The clone carrying this T cell receptor beta chain appeared a single time. This record belongs to a study of Ad26.COV2.S vaccination and SARS-CoV-2 variants. Treatment given: 15 to 20 received Ad26.COV2.S at low or high dose, single or two shots; five or six received placebo; per-sample allocation not given. Day 63 after the first vaccine or placebo injection was the time point for sampling. The assay was immunoSEQ multiplex PCR, and TCRdb's table has in-frame clones only and misses some. The sample consists of roughly 680,000 clones, about 90% of them appearing once. Germline assignment: CDR1 GTSNPN and CDR2 SVGIG (reference sequence). With V trimmed by 3 bases and J by 7 bases, 6 bases remained unmatched. The CDR3 sequence is 15 residues long.

The clonotype was recovered from a person between 18 and 65 years old who received the Ad26.COV2.S COVID-19 vaccine or a placebo. This specimen was peripheral blood, taken in a trial of Ad26.COV2.S vaccine versus placebo. The genes are TRBV30 and TRBJ1-6; 10 nucleotides align to TRBD1. The CDR3, as DNA: TGTGCCTGGAGCCCCTGGACAGGGGGGAATTCACCCCTCCACTTT. This translates into CAWSPWTGGNSPLHF.